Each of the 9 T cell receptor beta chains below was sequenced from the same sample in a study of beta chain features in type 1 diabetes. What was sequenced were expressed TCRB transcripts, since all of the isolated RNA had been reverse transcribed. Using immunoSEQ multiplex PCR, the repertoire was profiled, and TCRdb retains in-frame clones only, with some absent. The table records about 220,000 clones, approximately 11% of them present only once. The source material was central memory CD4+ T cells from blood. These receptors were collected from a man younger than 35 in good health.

DNA for the CDR3: TGTGCCAGCAGTGAGATGGAGGCGGCAGATACGCAGTATTTT. Amino acid sequence: CASSEMEAADTQYF. The chain combines TRBV25-1 with TRBJ2-3; D may be TRBD2 (5 bases). V lost 3 bases and J 4 bases, leaving 11 bases between the germline ends. CDR3 length equals 14 residues. Germline V gene data show CDR1 as MGHDK and CDR2 as SYGVNS.

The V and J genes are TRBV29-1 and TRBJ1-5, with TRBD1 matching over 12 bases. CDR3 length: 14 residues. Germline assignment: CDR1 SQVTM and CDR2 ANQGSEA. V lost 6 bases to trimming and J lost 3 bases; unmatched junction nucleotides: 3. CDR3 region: CSVGTGGNNQPQHF. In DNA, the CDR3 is TGCAGCGTAGGGACAGGGGGCAACAATCAGCCCCAGCATTTT.

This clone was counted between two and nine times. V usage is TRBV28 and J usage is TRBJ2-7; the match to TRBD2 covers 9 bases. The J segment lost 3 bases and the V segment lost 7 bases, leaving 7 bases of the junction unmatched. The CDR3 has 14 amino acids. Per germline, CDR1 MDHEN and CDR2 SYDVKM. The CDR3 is CASNRLAAYYEQYF. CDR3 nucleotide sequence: TGTGCCAGCAACCGACTAGCGGCCTACTACGAGCAGTACTTC.

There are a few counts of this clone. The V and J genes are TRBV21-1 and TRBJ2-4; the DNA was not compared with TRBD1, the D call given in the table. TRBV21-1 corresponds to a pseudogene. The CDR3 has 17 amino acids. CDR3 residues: CASSKAHQGLTKNIQYF. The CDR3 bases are TGTGCCAGCAGCAAAGCGCATCAGGGTTTGACCAAAAACATTCAGTACTTC.

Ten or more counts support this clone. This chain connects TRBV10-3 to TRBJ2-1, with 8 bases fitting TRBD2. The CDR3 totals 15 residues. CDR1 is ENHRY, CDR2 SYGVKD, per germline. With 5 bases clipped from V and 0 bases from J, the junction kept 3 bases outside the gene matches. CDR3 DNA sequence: TGTGCCATCAGTACTAGCGGTAGCTCCTACAATGAGCAGTTCTTC. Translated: CAISTSGSSYNEQFF.

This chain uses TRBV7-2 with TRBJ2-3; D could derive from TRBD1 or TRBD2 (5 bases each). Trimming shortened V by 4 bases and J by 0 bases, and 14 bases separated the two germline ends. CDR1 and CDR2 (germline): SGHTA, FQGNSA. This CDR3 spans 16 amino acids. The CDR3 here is CASSSRDGVSTDTQYF. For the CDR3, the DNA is TGTGCCAGCAGCTCGAGGGACGGCGTGAGCACAGATACGCAGTATTTT.

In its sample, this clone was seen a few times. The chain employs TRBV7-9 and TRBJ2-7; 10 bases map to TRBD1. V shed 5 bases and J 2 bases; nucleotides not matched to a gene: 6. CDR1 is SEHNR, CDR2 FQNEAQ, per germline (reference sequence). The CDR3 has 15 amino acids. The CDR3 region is CASSQTGQGAYEQYF. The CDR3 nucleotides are TGTGCCAGCAGCCAAACAGGACAGGGGGCCTACGAGCAGTACTTC. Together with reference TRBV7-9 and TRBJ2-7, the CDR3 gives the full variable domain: DTGVSQNPRHKITKRGQNVTFRCDPISEHNRLYWYRQTLGQGPEFLTYFQNEAQLEKSRLLSDRFSAERPKGSFSTLEIQRTEQGDSAMYLCASSQTGQGAYEQYFGPGTRLTVT.

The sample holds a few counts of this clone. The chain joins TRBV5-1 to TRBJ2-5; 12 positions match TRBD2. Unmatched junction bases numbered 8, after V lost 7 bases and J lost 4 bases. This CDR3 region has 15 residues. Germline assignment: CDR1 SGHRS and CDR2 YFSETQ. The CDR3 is CASRRLAGDGETQYF. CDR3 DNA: TGCGCCAGCCGACGACTAGCGGGAGACGGAGAGACCCAGTACTTC.

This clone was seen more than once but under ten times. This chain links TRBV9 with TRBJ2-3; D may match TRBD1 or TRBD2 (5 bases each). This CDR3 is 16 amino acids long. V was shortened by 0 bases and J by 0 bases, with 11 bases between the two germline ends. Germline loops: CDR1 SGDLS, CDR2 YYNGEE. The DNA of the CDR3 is TGTGCCAGCAGCGTAGTAGCGTGGGGGAGCACAGATACGCAGTATTTT. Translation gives CASSVVAWGSTDTQYF. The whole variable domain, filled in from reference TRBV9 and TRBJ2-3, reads DSGVTQTPKHLITATGQRVTLRCSPRSGDLSVYWYQQSLDQGLQFLIQYYNGEERAKGNILERFSAQQFPDLHSELNLSSLELGDSALYFCASSVVAWGSTDTQYFGPGTRLTVL.